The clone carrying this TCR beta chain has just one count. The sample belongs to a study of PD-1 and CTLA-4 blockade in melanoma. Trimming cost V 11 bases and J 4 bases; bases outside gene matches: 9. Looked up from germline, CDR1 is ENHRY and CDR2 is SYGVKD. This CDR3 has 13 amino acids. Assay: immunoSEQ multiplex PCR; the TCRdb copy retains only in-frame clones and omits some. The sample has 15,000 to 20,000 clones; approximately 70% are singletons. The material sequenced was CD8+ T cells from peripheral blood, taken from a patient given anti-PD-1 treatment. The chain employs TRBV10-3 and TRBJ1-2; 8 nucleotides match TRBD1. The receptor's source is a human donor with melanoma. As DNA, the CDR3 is TGTGCCGCCACGCGACAGGGGAGCTATGGCTACACCTTC. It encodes CAATRQGSYGYTF.